This TCR beta chain came from a study of T-cell reconstitution after alpha-beta-depleted transplantation in children. Germline CDR1 SGHRS, CDR2 YFSETQ. The V segment lost 7 bases and the J segment 3 bases; nucleotides outside the gene matches: 7. This CDR3 is built from 15 residues. The TCRbeta library was prepared with unique molecular identifiers. Via MiXCR, TCRdb re-called the PCR reads, giving one row per CDR3 protein. The table lists some 280,000 distinct CDR3 sequences, around 9.6% of them singletons. The sequence derives from a human donor who donated a stem cell graft to a child with SCID. This chain uses TRBV5-1 with TRBJ1-5; TRBD1 agrees at 10 bases. The sample consisted of PBMCs from the stem cell graft donor, taken from the stem cell graft. The CDR3 DNA sequence: TGCGCCAGCCGCTACGGGACAGGGGACAATCAGCCCCAGCATTTT. Translated, it gives CASRYGTGDNQPQHF.